A selection of T cell receptor beta chains follows, all from one sample in a study of identical twins. In TCRdb, the 5' RACE reads were re-called with MiXCR into one record per CDR3 protein. The data show 1.5 million to 2 million distinct CDR3 sequences, about 32% seen once. The source material was cord blood. All receptors come from a newborn girl in good health. CDR3s include the opening cysteine and the closing phenylalanine or tryptophan. D genes are given only for firm matches. Clone size is not always given. Where it is, it says once, few, many or a class for expanded clones.

j_call v_call clone_size d_call cdr3_nt cdr3_aa
TRBJ2-7 TRBV4-2 few NA TGTGCCAGCAGCCAAGAGAGACTCCCACTATGGGAGCAGTACTTC CASSQERLPLWEQYF
TRBJ2-3 TRBV10-3 few TRBD2 TGTGCCATCAATTCAGATAGTGCGAGCGGGGGTACAGATACGCAGTATTTT CAINSDSASGGTDTQYF
TRBJ2-7 TRBV9 few TRBD1 TGTGCCAGCAGCGTAGAGGCGACAGGGTACGAGCAGTACTTC CASSVEATGYEQYF
TRBJ1-2 TRBV7-2 NA NA TGTGCCAGCAGCTCTCGGGAGGTACACTATGGCTACACCTTC CASSSREVHYGYTF
TRBJ2-7 TRBV3-1 many NA TGTGCCAGCAGCCAGGGAAGAAGCTCCTACGAGCAGTACTTC CASSQGRSSYEQYF
TRBJ2-1 TRBV10-3 many TRBD1 TGTGCCATCAGTCCTTACAGGGGGAATGAGCAGTTCTTC CAISPYRGNEQFF
TRBJ2-1 TRBV5-5 NA TRBD2 TGTGCCAGCAGCGCCGGGACTAGCGGGACTTTAACCTACAATGAGCAGTTCTTC CASSAGTSGTLTYNEQFF
TRBJ1-1 TRBV5-1 few NA TGCGCCAGCAGCATGGACCCGGACGGAAACACTGAAGCTTTCTTT CASSMDPDGNTEAFF
TRBJ2-5 TRBV5-1 NA NA TGCGCCAGCAGCTTGTATGTCGTAGGTCGAGAGACCCAGTACTTC CASSLYVVGRETQYF
TRBJ2-7 TRBV11-2 NA NA TGTGCCAGCAGCCCGCAAACTTCACAGGGAAGACCCTTTACCAGGTCCTACAATGAGCAGTACTTC CASSPQTSQGRPFTRSYNEQYF
TRBJ2-7 TRBV3-1 NA TRBD1 TGTGCCAGCAGCCAATTCATCGGGACAGGGTACTACGAGCAGTACTTC CASSQFIGTGYYEQYF
TRBJ2-3 TRBV7-2 NA TRBD2 TGTGCCAGCAGCCCATCTAGCGGGAGGGAAAATACGCAGTATTTT CASSPSSGRENTQYF
TRBJ2-7 TRBV4-2 NA TRBD2 TGTGCCAGCAGCCAAGAGCTAGCGGGAGGGATCGAGCAGTACTTC CASSQELAGGIEQYF
TRBJ2-2 TRBV18 NA NA TGTGCCAGCTCATCGCGACTGGCTAACACCGGGGAGCTGTTTTTT CASSSRLANTGELFF
TRBJ2-1 TRBV20-1 few TRBD2 TGCAGTGCCGGGGGGGTGTGGAATGAGCAGTTCTTC CSAGGVWNEQFF
TRBJ1-6 TRBV20-1 NA NA TGCAGTGCTAGACCGGAGAGACCCTATAATTCACCCCTCCACTTT CSARPERPYNSPLHF
TRBJ2-1 TRBV11-2 many TRBD2 TGTGCCAGCAGCTTAATCGCTAGCGGGTACAATGAGCAGTTCTTC CASSLIASGYNEQFF
TRBJ2-3 TRBV4-2 NA NA TGTGCCAGCAGCCACGAGGCTAGCGTTCCCATAGATACGCAGTATTTT CASSHEASVPIDTQYF
TRBJ2-7 TRBV15 few NA TGTGCCACCAGCAGAGATCGTCCCAGTTACTCCTACGAGCAGTACTTC CATSRDRPSYSYEQYF
TRBJ2-3 TRBV2 few TRBD2 TGTGCCAGCATCCAGGGCGAGGTAGCGGGGGGGCGAGCAGATACGCAGTATTTT CASIQGEVAGGRADTQYF
TRBJ2-3 TRBV7-2 NA TRBD2 TGTGCCAGCAAAACTAGCGGGTTCACAGATACGCAGTATTTT CASKTSGFTDTQYF
TRBJ2-7 TRBV28 NA NA TGTGCCAGCAAAGCCCACAATGAGCAGTACTTC CASKAHNEQYF
TRBJ1-3 TRBV7-6 NA TRBD1 TGTGCCAGCAGCTTAGGCCCCCAGGGGGCAGTTGGAAACACCATATATTTT CASSLGPQGAVGNTIYF
TRBJ1-2 TRBV20-1 NA TRBD1 TGCAGTCCGGACAGGGGCTGTGGCTACACCTTC CSPDRGCGYTF
TRBJ2-3 TRBV12-3/TRBV12-4 many NA TGTGCCAGCAGTTTTATCCAGTCTAGCACAGATACGCAGTATTTT CASSFIQSSTDTQYF
TRBJ2-7 TRBV20-1 NA NA TGCAGTGCTAGAGGCGCCCTCCCCTACGAGCAGTACTTC CSARGALPYEQYF
TRBJ1-4 TRBV14 once NA TGTGCCACCCGAGGGGAGGTGGTATGGTGGACTAATGAAAAACTGTTTTTT CATRGEVVWWTNEKLFF
TRBJ2-1 TRBV5-6 NA TRBD1 TGTGCCAGCAGCTTGCTGCGTACAGGGGGCCCTATCAATGAGCAGTTCTTC CASSLLRTGGPINEQFF
TRBJ2-7 TRBV20-1 NA TRBD2 TGCAGTGCTAGAGATATAGCGGGCGAATACGAGCAGTACTTC CSARDIAGEYEQYF
TRBJ2-7 TRBV2 NA TRBD2 TGTGCCAGCAGTAGCGGGGGCGCGGGGGAGCAGTACTTC CASSSGGAGEQYF
TRBJ2-7 TRBV19 few NA TGTGCCAGTAGTATAGACGGCCTAGCGACGAATTACGAGCAGTACTTC CASSIDGLATNYEQYF
TRBJ2-7 TRBV24-1 few NA TGTGCCACCAGTGGGCCAGCGGGCCCCTACGAGCAGTACTTC CATSGPAGPYEQYF
TRBJ2-2 TRBV7-9 NA NA TGTGCCAGCAGCTTAGATCTACTAGACGGGGAGCTGTTTTTT CASSLDLLDGELFF
TRBJ1-6 TRBV2 NA NA TGTGTCGGCAGTGAAAGGAGCTCCTATAATTCACCCCTCCACTTT CVGSERSSYNSPLHF
TRBJ1-4 TRBV20-1 few NA TGCAGTGCTAGCCAGGATGACAGGACCCTACTCTACCATAATGAAAAACTGTTTTTT CSASQDDRTLLYHNEKLFF
TRBJ2-7 TRBV12-3/TRBV12-4 NA TRBD2 TGTGCCAGCAGTTTAGCGAGCGGGGGCAATGAGCAGTACTTC CASSLASGGNEQYF
TRBJ2-7 TRBV29-1 NA NA TGCAGCGTTGTATTGGGACTTTCCTACGAGCAGTACTTC CSVVLGLSYEQYF
TRBJ2-5 TRBV3-1 few NA TGTGCCAGCAGCCAAGAGCTAATAGAAGAGACCCAGTACTTC CASSQELIEETQYF
TRBJ2-2 TRBV4-1 NA NA TGCGCCAGCAGCCAAACCAAAACAGCCCGGCCCACCGGGGAGCTGTTTTTT CASSQTKTARPTGELFF
TRBJ2-1 TRBV6-6 few TRBD2 TGTGCCAGCAGTTACAAACTAGCGGGAGACAATGAGCAGTTCTTC CASSYKLAGDNEQFF
TRBJ1-1 TRBV3-1 once NA TGTGCCAGCAGCCCGAAGGGCGGGGCCGAAGCTTTCTTT CASSPKGGAEAFF